This TCR beta chain stems from a study of blood T cell repertoires in COVID-19. Study summary: Sites across the United States, Italy and Spain contributed samples from acute and convalescent COVID-19. T cells, B-cell-depleted T cells, or PBMCs provided the cDNA or gDNA that served as material.

Original handling: The authors estimated nucleated cell counts from reference gene primer amplification. Here immunoSEQ multiplex PCR was the method, and the copy in TCRdb shows in-frame clones only, minus some. V and J calls and clone size are those listed in that table; D and trimming were worked out from the DNA. The sample includes 400,000 to 550,000 clones, about 89% of them seen just once. The CDR3 runs to 16 residues. Trimming took 4 bases from V and 7 from J, leaving 21 bases between them. Germline values: CDR1 SGHRS, CDR2 YFSETQ. V gene TRBV5-1 combines with J gene TRBJ2-1, with a tentative D call TRBD2 (5 bases). This clonotype was sampled from a woman in her twenties or thirties with acute or convalescent COVID-19. Sequenced: peripheral blood. CDR3 sequence (DNA): TGCGCCAGCAGCAGGTGGGCCCGCACCACGGGGAATGAGCAGTTCTTC. It codes for CASSRWARTTGNEQFF.